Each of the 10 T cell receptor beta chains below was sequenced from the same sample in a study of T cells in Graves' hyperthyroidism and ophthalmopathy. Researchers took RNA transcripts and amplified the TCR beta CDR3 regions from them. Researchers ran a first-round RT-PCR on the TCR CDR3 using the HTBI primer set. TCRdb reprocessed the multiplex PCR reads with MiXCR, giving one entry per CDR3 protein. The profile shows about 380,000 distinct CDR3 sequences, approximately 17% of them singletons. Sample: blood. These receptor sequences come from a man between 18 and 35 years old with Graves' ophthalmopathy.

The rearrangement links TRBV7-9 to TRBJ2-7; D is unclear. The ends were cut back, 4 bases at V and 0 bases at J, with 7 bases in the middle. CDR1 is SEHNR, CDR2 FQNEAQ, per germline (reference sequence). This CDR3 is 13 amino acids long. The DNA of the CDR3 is TGTGCCAGCAGCTGGGTTAGCTCCTACGAGCAGTACTTC. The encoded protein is CASSWVSSYEQYF.

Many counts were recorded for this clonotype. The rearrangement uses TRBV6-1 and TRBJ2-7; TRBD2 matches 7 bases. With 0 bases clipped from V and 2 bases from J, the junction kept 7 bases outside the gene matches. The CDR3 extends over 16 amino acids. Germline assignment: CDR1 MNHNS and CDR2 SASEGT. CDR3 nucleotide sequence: TGTGCCAGCAGTGAAGCGCTGGGAGGGGCGACCTACGAGCAGTACTTC. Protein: CASSEALGGATYEQYF.

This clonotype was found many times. The CDR3 DNA reads TGTGCCAGCAGCACTCCGGGGCAGGGTGGTGAGACCCAGTACTTC. This sequence encodes CASSTPGQGGETQYF. J is TRBJ2-5 and V is TRBV6-1; either TRBD1 or TRBD2 may fit D (5 bases each). Per the germline V gene, CDR1 is MNHNS and CDR2 is SASEGT. The CDR3 contains 15 residues. Trimming removed 6 bases from V and 5 bases from J, with 19 bases in between.

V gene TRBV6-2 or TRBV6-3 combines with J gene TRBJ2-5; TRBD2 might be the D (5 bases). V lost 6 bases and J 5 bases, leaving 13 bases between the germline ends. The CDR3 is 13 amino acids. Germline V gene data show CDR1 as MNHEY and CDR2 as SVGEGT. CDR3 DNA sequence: TGTGCCAGCAGCGCCTATACGGGGGAGACCCAGTACTTC. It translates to CASSAYTGETQYF.

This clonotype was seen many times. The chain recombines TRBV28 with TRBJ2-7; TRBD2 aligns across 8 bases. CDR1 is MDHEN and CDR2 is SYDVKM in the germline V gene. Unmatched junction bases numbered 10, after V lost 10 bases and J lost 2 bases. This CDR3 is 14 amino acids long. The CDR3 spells CATMLAGATYEQYF. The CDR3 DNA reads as TGTGCCACCATGCTAGCGGGCGCGACCTACGAGCAGTACTTC.

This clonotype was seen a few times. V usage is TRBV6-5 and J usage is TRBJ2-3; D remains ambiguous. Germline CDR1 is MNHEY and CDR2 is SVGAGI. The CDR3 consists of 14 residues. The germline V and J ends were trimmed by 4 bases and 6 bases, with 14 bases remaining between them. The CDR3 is CASSSQRNLDTQYF. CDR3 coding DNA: TGTGCCAGCAGTTCCCAACGGAACCTCGATACGCAGTATTTT.

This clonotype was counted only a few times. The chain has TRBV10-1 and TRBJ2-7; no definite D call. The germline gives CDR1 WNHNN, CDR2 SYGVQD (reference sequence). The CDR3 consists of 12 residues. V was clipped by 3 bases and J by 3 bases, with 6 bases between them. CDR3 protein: CASSEGIYEQYF. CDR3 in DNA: TGCGCCAGCAGTGAAGGGATCTACGAGCAGTACTTC.

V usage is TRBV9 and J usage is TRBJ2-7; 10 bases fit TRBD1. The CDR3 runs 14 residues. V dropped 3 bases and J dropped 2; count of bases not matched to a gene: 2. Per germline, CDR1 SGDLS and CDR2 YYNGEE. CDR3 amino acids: CASSADRGPYEQYF. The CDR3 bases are TGTGCCAGCAGCGCAGACAGGGGGCCCTACGAGCAGTACTTC. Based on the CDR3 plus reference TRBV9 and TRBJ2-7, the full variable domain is DSGVTQTPKHLITATGQRVTLRCSPRSGDLSVYWYQQSLDQGLQFLIQYYNGEERAKGNILERFSAQQFPDLHSELNLSSLELGDSALYFCASSADRGPYEQYFGPGTRLTVT.

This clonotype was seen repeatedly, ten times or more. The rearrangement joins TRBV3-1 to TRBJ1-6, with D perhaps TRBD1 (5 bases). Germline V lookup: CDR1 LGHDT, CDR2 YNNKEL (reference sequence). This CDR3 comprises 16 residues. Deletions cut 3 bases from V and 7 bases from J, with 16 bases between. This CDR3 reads CASSQGGTSGNSPLHF. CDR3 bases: TGTGCCAGCAGCCAGGGAGGGACCTCCGGGAATTCACCCCTCCACTTT.

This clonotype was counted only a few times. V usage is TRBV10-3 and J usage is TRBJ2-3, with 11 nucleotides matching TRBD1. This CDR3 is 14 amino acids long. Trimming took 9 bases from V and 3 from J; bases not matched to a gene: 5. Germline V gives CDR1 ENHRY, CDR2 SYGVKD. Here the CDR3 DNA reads TGTGCCATTAGCCGGGACAGGGGGACAGATACGCAGTATTTT. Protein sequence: CAISRDRGTDTQYF.